This T cell receptor (beta chain) is from a study of blood T cell repertoires in COVID-19 (dated by TCRdb to 2018 to 2021). For the study in its entirety: The collaborator samples originated in the United States, Italy and Spain and spanned the acute and convalescent phases of COVID-19. The prospective study material was composed of cDNA or gDNA derived from T cells, B-cell-depleted T cells, or PBMCs. The dataset comprised deeply sampled blood TCRbeta repertoires from subjects exposed to, actively infected with, or recovered from COVID-19. The repertoires were released in a freely available public database intended as a resource for research on the immune response to SARS-CoV-2. The samples were drawn from two sources: the first 160 participants of the ongoing ImmuneRACE study, and 1,200 or so subjects contributed by 6 global collaborators. Nearly every sample came with metadata listing a de-identified subject ID, COVID-19 status, age in years and sex. HLA class I and class II types, where available, came from metadata supplied by the sample provider rather than from assay-based typing.

Including cysteine and phenylalanine, the CDR3 has 15 amino acids. Kept here is only the CDR3 DNA, which spans 45 bases and is read in frame from base 1. The junction shows trimming of 5 bases on V and 6 bases on J, plus 17 bases between the germline ends. CDR1 and CDR2 are read off the germline V gene (reference sequence) as SEHNR and FQNEAQ. Broader findings and caveats from the paper: Clinical and demographic metadata were provided uncurated, with the amount varying by source and participant.

TCRbeta CDR3 regions were amplified from genomic DNA using the immunoSEQ Assay, a bias-controlled multiplex PCR. The authors' pipeline ran thus. Within the assay, amplification of reference gene primers was used to estimate how many nucleated cells each sample contained. To quantify the absolute abundance of each unique TCRbeta CDR3 rearrangement, sequence reads were collapsed and filtered. For each sample, productive Simpson clonality was calculated by taking the square root of Simpson's diversity index across productive rearrangements. Imported from immuneACCESS, the table was reduced by TCRdb to in-frame sequences with V and J called. These copies leave out some clones; in studies compared against another copy, an unresolved V gene accounts for under half, and the cause of the remainder is not known. V and J calls and clone size are copied from that table; D and trimming were computed from the DNA. In all, the sample holds around 59,000 clones, and approximately 80% of those were seen once. Jointly, the top ten make up about 8.9% of the sample.

Whole blood was collected in K2EDTA tubes by collaborating institutions according to the institutions' own protocols. Collaborator samples were shipped for TCRbeta analysis as frozen whole blood, isolated PBMCs, or DNA extracted from either sample type. Turning to this clone: This clone's antigen is unknown. No qualities accompany the bases; no much larger clone lies one base away.

The specimen sequenced was peripheral blood. This receptor chain uses TRBV7-9 and TRBJ2-1, with TRBD1 as a weak D call on 6 bases. The sequence was collected from a human donor in a cohort sampled during active COVID-19. The CDR3 protein: CASSPGGGWGNEQFF. The DNA sequence is as follows: TGTGCCAGCAGCCCCGGTGGGGGCTGGGGCAATGAGCAGTTCTTC.